The 2 T cell receptor beta chains listed next were all sequenced from one sample in a study of Ad26.COV2.S vaccination and SARS-CoV-2 variants. Some clones are missing from TCRdb's copy, which holds only in-frame ones; the method was immunoSEQ multiplex PCR. The sample yields 410,000 or so clones, 90% seen once. Treatment given: about 20 received Ad26.COV2.S at low or high dose, single or two shots; about 5 received placebo; per-sample allocation not given. Material that was analyzed had been drawn on day 63 after the first vaccine or placebo injection. The material sequenced was peripheral blood, taken in a trial of Ad26.COV2.S vaccine versus placebo. Receptors originate from a person between 18 and 65 years old who received the Ad26.COV2.S COVID-19 vaccine or a placebo.

The chain combines TRBV5-1 with TRBJ1-1, with 7 bases lining up with TRBD1. Looked up from germline, CDR1 is SGHRS and CDR2 is YFSETQ. J gave up 11 bases and V 0 bases, and 13 bases lay outside the gene matches. The CDR3 covers 15 residues. CDR3 amino acids: CASSLVAGGGRGAFF. The CDR3 nucleotides read TGCGCCAGCAGCTTGGTTGCAGGAGGGGGCAGGGGTGCTTTCTTT.

The V gene is TRBV27, the J gene TRBJ1-6, with no clear D. Trimming took off 2 bases at V and 7 bases at J, with 12 bases between the two ends. CDR3 length: 15 residues. Germline-derived CDR1 and CDR2 are MNHEY and SMNVEV (reference sequence). DNA of the CDR3: TGTGCCAGCAGTTTAGGGATACATTTCAATTCACCCCTCCACTTT. Protein sequence: CASSLGIHFNSPLHF.